This record concerns one T cell receptor (beta chain) sequence. Only one count was recorded for this clonotype. Its cognate antigen has yet to be identified. Base qualities are not provided; no much larger clone lies one nucleotide away. A single read counts as weak evidence. This record comes from a study of Graves' ophthalmopathy and Graves' hyperthyroidism (dated by TCRdb to 2016 to 2018). Some background on the complete study: Peripheral blood samples were taken at the time of initial diagnosis, before any treatment was given. TCR beta repertoire signatures were used to distinguish Graves' ophthalmopathy from Graves' hyperthyroidism and to predict progression to ophthalmopathy. In total, approximately 130 blood samples were TCR-sequenced: 43 ophthalmopathy, under 80 hyperthyroidism and roughly 17 hyperthyroidism-to-ophthalmopathy patients. To explore V-J signatures that distinguish ophthalmopathy from hyperthyroidism, a discovery set of roughly 98 patients was enrolled, made up of about 40 with ophthalmopathy and under 65 with stable hyperthyroidism. The independent validation cohort included approximately 19 hyperthyroidism patients plus 17 patients who later progressed from hyperthyroidism to ophthalmopathy. In roughly 6 hyperthyroidism patients, T-cell repertoires of thyroid tissue and blood were compared. Following sample collection, hyperthyroidism patients were given methimazole at a starting dose of 30 mg daily, and ophthalmopathy patients were given high-dose intravenous methylprednisolone.

Hyperthyroidism was considered stable if no progression to ophthalmopathy occurred within 18 months of follow-up. Hyperthyroidism patients were newly diagnosed, with disease duration under 2 months, and aged 18 to 65 years. Patients were excluded if they had other autoimmune diseases, uncontrolled infections, pregnancy or lactation. Clinical symptoms, serum thyroxine, TRAb, thyroid ultrasound and orbital computed tomography formed the basis of the diagnosis. Ficoll-Paque density gradient centrifugation was used to isolate PBMCs from 8.5 to 10 ml of fresh peripheral blood. Total RNA was extracted with Trizol reagent and quality-checked on an Agilent 2100 Bioanalyzer. TCR beta CDR3 regions were amplified from RNA transcripts for repertoire sequencing. The first round was an RT-PCR using HTBI primers with the Qiagen OneStep RT-PCR kit, and this first round was followed by a second-round multiplex PCR, then size selection and purification. Libraries were sequenced on an Illumina HiSeq2000 using paired-end 100 bp reads. The authors' analysis ran thus. SOAPnuke was used for read processing, and reads with adapters, uncalled bases, a mean Phred below 15, or no exact constant-primer or identifier match were discarded. COPE v1.2.5 was used to merge the high-quality paired reads. Unique nucleotide sequences were defined as clonotypes and aligned to IMGT TRB V, D and J references using MiTCR v1.1. The analysis was limited to V-J combinations with a frequency above 0.0001, which together covered over 99% of the repertoires. For each V-J combination, a TCR clonal expansion and chaos score was defined as F50 clonal expansion divided by the chaos observed in the TCRdist matrix. Features were reduced by Welch's t-statistics and random forest to approximately 12 V-J combinations, which fed a naive Bayes classifier. The similarity between thyroid and blood repertoires was quantified using the Morisita-Horn index. TCRdb reprocessed the public reads (quality trimming at Q25 with fastp, clone calling with MiXCR) and kept in-frame beta chains. Identical CDR3 proteins give one entry, which carries the most common genes and DNA. Here the V and J calls rest on TCRdb's processing, not on the authors' analysis. The sample records more than 300,000 distinct CDR3 sequences, roughly a sixth of which are singletons. The ten most abundant clones make up about 2.4% of the sample.

Results and caveats for the whole study, not just this receptor: Among expanded thyroid clonotypes with frequency above 0.001, most also showed up in blood, which suggests that blood repertoires may reflect the thyroid immune response. No statistical method was used to set the sample size in advance, and the investigators knew which group each participant was assigned to. Ophthalmopathy was separated from stable hyperthyroidism by the 13-signature model with just under 90% sensitivity and 81% to 83% specificity in cross-validation and with 80%/75% in the test set. In validation, the model predicted ophthalmopathy progression with less than 71% sensitivity and around 72% specificity; 12 predicted patients were CT-confirmed with GO in a median of 6.5 months.

V loses 6 bases, J loses 7 bases, and the germline ends lie 21 bases apart. The germline V gene encodes CDR1 SGHAT and CDR2 FQNNGV. The CDR3 covers 15 residues, taking in both the cysteine and the phenylalanine. Only the CDR3 DNA is retained, 45 bases long and in frame from the first base. The chain couples TRBV11-2 to TRBJ1-1; no confident D gene assignment can be made. Sequencing was performed on peripheral blood. The TCR originated in an adult woman with stable Graves' hyperthyroidism. The nucleotide sequence reads as follows: TGTGCCAGCAGTCAAACGTCCATACTTATACTTGAAGCTTTCTTT. This gives the protein CASSQTSILILEAFF.